This TCR beta chain came from a study of T cell repertoires and Cas9 in healthy adults listed by TCRdb under 2018. Regarding the complete study: SpCas9-reactive T cells were characterized for multi-effector potency, cytotoxicity and lineage determination within the CD4 and CD8 compartments. The study looked at preexisting T cell immunity to the Streptococcus pyogenes Cas9 nuclease (SpCas9), which is used in CRISPR gene editing.

The method behind the library was the immunoSEQ multiplex PCR assay. Drawn from immuneACCESS, this table holds only the in-frame rearrangements with V and J called that TCRdb kept. Clones are partly lost; checked studies trace under half to an unresolved V gene and leave the rest unexplained. In all, the sample holds approximately 21,000 clones, and more than 90% of those were seen once. The ten biggest clones cover 0.69% of the sample. To note about this clone: This receptor's antigen is unknown. The sample holds no much larger clone one base away, and base qualities are not on file.

All of the donors in the study were healthy humans. The investigation overall reported the following: Proliferation and function of SpCas9-reactive effector T cells were reported to be mitigated in vitro by SpCas9-reactive regulatory T cells.

This TCR came from a human donor in good health. Input material: CD4+ effector T cells (CD127+, CD25-, CD137-, CD154-) from PBMCs; culture status not recorded.

The CDR3 here reads CASSSQTSGGAWEQFF. In nucleotide form, the sequence is TGTGCCAGCAGCTCACAGACTAGCGGGGGGGCATGGGAGCAGTTCTTC. The V and J genes are TRBV11-3 and TRBJ2-1, and 14 junction bases match TRBD2. CDR1 and CDR2 (SGHNT, YENEEA) derive from the germline V gene. The CDR3 covers 16 residues, taking in both the cysteine and the phenylalanine. Only the CDR3 region is kept as DNA, spanning 48 bases read in frame from base 1. Compared with germline, V lacks 4 bases and J lacks 10 bases; bases without a gene match: 9. Reference TRBV11-3 and TRBJ2-1 genes cover what lies past the CDR3, so the full variable domain is EAGVVQSPRYKIIEKKQPVAFWCNPISGHNTLYWYLQNLGQGPELLIRYENEEAVDDSQLPKDRFSAERLKGVDSTLKIQPAELGDSAVYLCASSSQTSGGAWEQFFGPGTRLTVL.